This TCR beta chain was sequenced for a study of T cells in Graves' hyperthyroidism and ophthalmopathy. On the study more broadly: Any treatment followed the collection of peripheral blood at initial diagnosis.

CDR1 is SGDLS and CDR2 is YYNGEE in the germline V gene. Trimming shortened V by 4 bases and J by 4 bases, and 11 bases separated the two germline ends. The length of the CDR3 is 13 residues. Amplified regions were TCR beta CDR3 sequences from RNA transcripts. Carried out on the TCR CDR3, a first-round RT-PCR used the HTBI primer set. Via MiXCR, TCRdb re-called the multiplex PCR reads, giving one row per CDR3 protein. The table has 450,000 to 650,000 distinct CDR3 sequences, approximately 17% seen once. Study-wide results and limits: The model foresaw ophthalmopathy a median around 6.8 months prior to onset.

Lactation, pregnancy, other autoimmune disease or uncontrolled infection led to exclusion of patients. The sample holds many counts of this clonotype. The antigen remains unidentified. V gene TRBV9 combines with J gene TRBJ1-1; D unclear. The receptor was isolated from a woman younger than 30 with Graves' ophthalmopathy. The sample consisted of blood. CDR3 in DNA: TGTGCCAGCAGCCCGAGAGGACCCACTGAAGCTTTCTTT. Residues: CASSPRGPTEAFF.